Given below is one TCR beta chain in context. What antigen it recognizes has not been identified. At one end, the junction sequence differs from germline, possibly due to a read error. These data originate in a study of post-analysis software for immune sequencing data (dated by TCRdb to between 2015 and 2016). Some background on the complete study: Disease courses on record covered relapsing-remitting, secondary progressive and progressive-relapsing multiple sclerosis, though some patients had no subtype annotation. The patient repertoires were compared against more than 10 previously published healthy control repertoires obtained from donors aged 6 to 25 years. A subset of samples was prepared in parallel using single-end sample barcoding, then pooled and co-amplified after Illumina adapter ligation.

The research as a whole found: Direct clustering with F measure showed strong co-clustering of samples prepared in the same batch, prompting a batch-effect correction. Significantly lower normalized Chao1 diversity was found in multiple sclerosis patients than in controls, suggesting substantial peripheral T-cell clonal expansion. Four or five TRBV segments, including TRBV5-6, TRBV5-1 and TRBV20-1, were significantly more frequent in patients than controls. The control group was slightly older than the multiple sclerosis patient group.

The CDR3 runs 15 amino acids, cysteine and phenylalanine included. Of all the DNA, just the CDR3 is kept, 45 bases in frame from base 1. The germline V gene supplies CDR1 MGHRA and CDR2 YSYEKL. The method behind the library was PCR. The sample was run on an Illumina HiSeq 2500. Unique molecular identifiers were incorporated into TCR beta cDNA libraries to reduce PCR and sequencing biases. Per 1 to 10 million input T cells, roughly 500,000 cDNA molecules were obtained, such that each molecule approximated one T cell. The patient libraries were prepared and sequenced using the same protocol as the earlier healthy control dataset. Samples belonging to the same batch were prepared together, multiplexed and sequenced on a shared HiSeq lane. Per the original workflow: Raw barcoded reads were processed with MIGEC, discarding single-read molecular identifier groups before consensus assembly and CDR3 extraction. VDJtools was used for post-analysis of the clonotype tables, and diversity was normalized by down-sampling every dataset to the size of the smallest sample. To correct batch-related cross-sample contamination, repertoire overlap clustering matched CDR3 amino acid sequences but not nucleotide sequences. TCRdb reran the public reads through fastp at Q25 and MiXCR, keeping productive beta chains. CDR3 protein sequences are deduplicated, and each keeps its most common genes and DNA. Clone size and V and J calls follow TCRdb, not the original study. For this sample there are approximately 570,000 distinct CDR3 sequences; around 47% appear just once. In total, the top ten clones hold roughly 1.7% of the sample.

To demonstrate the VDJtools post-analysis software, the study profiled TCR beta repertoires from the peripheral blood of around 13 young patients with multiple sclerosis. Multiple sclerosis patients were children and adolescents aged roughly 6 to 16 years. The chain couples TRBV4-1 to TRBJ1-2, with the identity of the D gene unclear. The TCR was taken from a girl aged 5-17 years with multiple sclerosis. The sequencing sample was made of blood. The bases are TGCGCCAGCAGCGAAGAGGCAGCAAACAACTATGGCTACACCTTC. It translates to CASSEEAANNYGYTF.